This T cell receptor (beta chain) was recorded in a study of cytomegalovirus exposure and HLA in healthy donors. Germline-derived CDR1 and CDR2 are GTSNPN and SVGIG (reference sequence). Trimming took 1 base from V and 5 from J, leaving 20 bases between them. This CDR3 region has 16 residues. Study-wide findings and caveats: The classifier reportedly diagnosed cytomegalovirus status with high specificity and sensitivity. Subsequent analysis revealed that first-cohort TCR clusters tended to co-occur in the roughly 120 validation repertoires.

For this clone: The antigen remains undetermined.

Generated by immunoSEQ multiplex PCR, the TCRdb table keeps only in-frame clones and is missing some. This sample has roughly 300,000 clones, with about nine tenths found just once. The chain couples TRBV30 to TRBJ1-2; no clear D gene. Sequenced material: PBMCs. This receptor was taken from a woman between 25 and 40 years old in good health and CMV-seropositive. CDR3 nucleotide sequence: TGTGCCTGGAGTGACCCAGTTCTTAGACCTTGGTATGGCTACACCTTC. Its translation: CAWSDPVLRPWYGYTF.